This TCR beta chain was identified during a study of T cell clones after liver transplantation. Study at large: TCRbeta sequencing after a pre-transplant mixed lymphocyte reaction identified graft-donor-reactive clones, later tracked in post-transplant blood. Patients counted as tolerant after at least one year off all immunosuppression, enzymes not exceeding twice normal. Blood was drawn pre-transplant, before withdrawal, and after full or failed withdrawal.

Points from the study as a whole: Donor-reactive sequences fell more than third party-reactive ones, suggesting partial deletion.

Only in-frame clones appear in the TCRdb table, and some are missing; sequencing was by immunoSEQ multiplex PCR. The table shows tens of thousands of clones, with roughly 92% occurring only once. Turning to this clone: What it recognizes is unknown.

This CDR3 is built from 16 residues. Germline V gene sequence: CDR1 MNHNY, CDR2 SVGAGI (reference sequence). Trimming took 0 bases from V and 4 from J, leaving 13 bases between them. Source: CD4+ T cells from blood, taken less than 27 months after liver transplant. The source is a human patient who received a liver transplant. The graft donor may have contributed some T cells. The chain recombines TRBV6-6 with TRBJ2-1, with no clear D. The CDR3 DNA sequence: TGTGCCAGCAGTTACTCGGGCGGCGCGAAATACAATGAGCAGTTCTTC. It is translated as CASSYSGGAKYNEQFF.